This TCR beta chain was sequenced for a study of read filtering for tumor transcriptome and immune sequencing. Study overall: RNA-seq yielded only roughly 80 to 1,400 TCR reads, IR-seq about 4 to 11 million.

Study findings and constraints: Sorted CD138-negative bone marrow cells were not purified T cells.

Molecular barcoded adaptors covering alpha/delta and beta/gamma chains were used on approximately 400 ng RNA. MiXCR, run by TCRdb on the reads, gives a single entry per CDR3 protein. The sample yields about 22,000 distinct CDR3 sequences, roughly 13% seen once. In its sample, this clonotype was seen many times. Its antigen is currently unknown. With V trimmed by 3 bases and J by 2 bases, 6 bases remained unmatched. The CDR3 loop spans 15 amino acids. Germline values: CDR1 SQVTM, CDR2 ANQGSEA. Sequencing used a population of CD138-negative cells sorted from bone marrow. The sequence was collected from a donor older than 35 with multiple myeloma. The chain links TRBV29-1 to TRBJ2-2, with 7 bases matching TRBD2. The CDR3 loop is CSVEGAGSNTGELFF. In DNA form, the CDR3 reads TGCAGCGTTGAGGGAGCGGGGTCTAACACCGGGGAGCTGTTTTTT.